The clone carrying this T cell receptor (beta chain) was found once. Assay: immunoSEQ multiplex PCR; the TCRdb copy retains only in-frame clones and omits some. The top ten clones hold 1.5% to 2% of a sample with approximately 2,000,000 clones, 80% to 95% of them seen once. Terminally differentiated effector memory CD45RA+ cells were excluded from the naive CD8 cells, which were CD45RO-negative and positively selected for CCR7. The data belong to a study of shared clonotypes between healthy human individuals. The receptor's source is a man aged 18 to 30 in good health. Some clones in this sample may be carry-over from other donors' samples. Sequenced sample: naive CD8+ T cells from PBMCs.

CDR3 sequence (DNA): TGTGCCAGCAGCGTAGAGTCAGGGGGCACTGAAGCTTTCTTT. Amino acid sequence: CASSVESGGTEAFF. This sequence joins TRBV9 and TRBJ1-1, with 7 nucleotides matching TRBD1. V dropped 0 bases and J dropped 4; count of bases not matched to a gene: 3. This CDR3 has 14 amino acids. Germline CDR1 and CDR2: SGDLS and YYNGEE.